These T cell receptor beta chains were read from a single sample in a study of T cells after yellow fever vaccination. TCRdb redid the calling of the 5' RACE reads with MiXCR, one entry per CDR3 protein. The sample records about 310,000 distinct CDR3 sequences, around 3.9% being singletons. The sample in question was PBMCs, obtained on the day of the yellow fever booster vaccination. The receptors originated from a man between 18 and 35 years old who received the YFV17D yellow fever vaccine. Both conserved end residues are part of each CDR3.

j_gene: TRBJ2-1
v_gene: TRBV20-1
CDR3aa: CSASSFDKGEQFF

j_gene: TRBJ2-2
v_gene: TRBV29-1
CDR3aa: CSVDKGDGELFF

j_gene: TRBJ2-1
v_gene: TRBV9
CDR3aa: CASSVGVHEQFF

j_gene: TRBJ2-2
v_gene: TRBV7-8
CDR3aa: CASSPWDTGELFF

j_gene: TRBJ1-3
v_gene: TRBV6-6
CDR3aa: CASRGDTSGNTIYF

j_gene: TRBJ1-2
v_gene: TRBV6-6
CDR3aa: CASSYSVYYGYTF

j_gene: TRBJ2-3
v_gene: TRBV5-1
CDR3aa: CASSPWGVPRTDTQYF

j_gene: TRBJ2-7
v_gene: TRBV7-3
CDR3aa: CASSTGQGNEQYF

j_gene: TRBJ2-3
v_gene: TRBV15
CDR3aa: CATSRDGGGLSQYF

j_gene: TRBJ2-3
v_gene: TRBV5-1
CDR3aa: CASSLANPTDTQYF

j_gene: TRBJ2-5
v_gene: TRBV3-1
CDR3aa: CASSQDPDRGETQYF

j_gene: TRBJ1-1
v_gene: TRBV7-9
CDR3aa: CASSSPSASGLPNFNTEAFF

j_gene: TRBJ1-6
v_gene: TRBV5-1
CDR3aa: CASSLEGSNSPLHF

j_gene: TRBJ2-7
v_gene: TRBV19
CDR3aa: CATRNWGGAETYEQYF

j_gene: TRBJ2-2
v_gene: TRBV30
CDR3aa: CAWTGGGTGELFF

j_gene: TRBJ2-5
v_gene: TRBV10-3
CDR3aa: CAIRDSTGGYQETQYF

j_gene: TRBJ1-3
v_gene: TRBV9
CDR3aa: CASSVLSSGNTIYF

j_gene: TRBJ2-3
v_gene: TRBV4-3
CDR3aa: CASSQLPGQGGGTDTQYF